This T cell receptor beta chain was captured by sequencing in a study of T cells after yellow fever vaccination. Production of TCR cDNA was by 5'RACE template switching, which also added a universal primer site and UMIs. TCRdb redid the calling of the 5' RACE reads with MiXCR, one entry per CDR3 protein. The table includes 400,000 or so distinct CDR3 sequences, 18% detected once. The CDR3 is made up of 15 amino acids. Germline-derived CDR1 and CDR2 are SGHRS and YFSETQ. The V gene end was trimmed by 4 bases and the J gene end by 5 bases; junction bases not matched to a gene: 5. Findings of the study overall: Within FACS-sorted repertoires, abundant clonotypes contaminating from the bulk population could be present.

Turning to this clonotype: Its antigen is currently unknown.

This TCR came from a man younger than 35 who received the YFV17D yellow fever vaccine. The sequenced sample was PBMCs, obtained before the yellow fever booster vaccination. The V call is TRBV5-1, the J call TRBJ2-4, with 11 bases aligning to TRBD1. The CDR3 protein is CASSIGQGAQNIQYF. In DNA, the CDR3 is TGCGCCAGCAGCATCGGACAGGGGGCTCAAAACATTCAGTACTTC.